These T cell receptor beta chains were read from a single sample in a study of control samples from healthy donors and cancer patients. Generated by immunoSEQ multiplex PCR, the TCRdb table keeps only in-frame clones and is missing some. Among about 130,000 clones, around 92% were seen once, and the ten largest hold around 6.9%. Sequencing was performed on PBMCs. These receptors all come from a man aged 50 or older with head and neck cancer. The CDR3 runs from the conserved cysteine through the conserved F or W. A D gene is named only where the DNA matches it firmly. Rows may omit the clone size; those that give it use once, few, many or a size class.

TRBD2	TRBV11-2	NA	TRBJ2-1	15	CASSLVGREGNEQFF	TGTGCCAGCAGCTTAGTCGGCCGGGAGGGGAATGAGCAGTTCTTC
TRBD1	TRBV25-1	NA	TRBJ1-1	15	CASSEGGRGRTEAFF	TGTGCCAGCAGTGAAGGAGGCAGGGGGCGGACTGAAGCTTTCTTT
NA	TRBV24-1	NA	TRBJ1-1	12	CATANPGEKAFF	TGTGCCACCGCTAATCCGGGTGAGAAAGCTTTCTTT
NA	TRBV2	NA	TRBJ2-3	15	CASSAGRLQANTQYF	TGTGCCAGCAGCGCGGGCAGACTACAAGCAAATACGCAGTATTTT
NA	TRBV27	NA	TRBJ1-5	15	CASSSAPTPDQPQHF	TGTGCCAGCAGTTCTGCCCCAACCCCTGATCAGCCCCAGCATTTT
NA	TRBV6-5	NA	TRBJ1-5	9	CSGGQPQHF	TGTTCGGGAGGACAGCCCCAGCATTTT
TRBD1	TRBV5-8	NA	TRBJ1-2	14	CASSSGGPNYGYTF	TGTGCCAGCAGCTCAGGGGGCCCAAACTATGGCTACACCTTC
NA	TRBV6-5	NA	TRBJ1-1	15	CASSYSPGEDTEAFF	TGTGCCAGCAGTTACTCGCCAGGGGAGGACACTGAAGCTTTCTTT
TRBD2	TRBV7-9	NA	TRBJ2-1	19	CASSLDGTSGTLSYNEQFF	TGTGCCAGCAGCTTAGACGGGACTAGCGGGACCCTTTCCTACAATGAGCAGTTCTTC
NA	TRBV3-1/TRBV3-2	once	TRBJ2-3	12	CASSPGTDTQYF	TGTGCCAGCAGCCCCGGCACAGATACGCAGTATTTT
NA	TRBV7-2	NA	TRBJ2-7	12	CASSLVGYEQYF	TGTGCCAGCAGCTTAGTCGGATACGAGCAGTACTTC
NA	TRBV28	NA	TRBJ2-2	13	CASSFRGTGELFF	TGTGCCAGCAGTTTTAGGGGGACCGGGGAGCTGTTTTTT
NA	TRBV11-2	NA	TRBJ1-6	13	CASSDKLGSPLHF	TGTGCCAGCAGCGACAAACTAGGTTCACCCCTCCACTTT
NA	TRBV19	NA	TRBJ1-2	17	CASSIGARGRMNYGYTF	TGTGCCAGTAGTATTGGAGCTAGGGGACGGATGAACTATGGCTACACCTTC
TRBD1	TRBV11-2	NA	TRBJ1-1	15	CASSSWDRAEAEAFF	TGTGCCAGCAGCTCCTGGGACAGGGCTGAGGCTGAAGCTTTCTTT
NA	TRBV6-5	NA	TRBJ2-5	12	CASSYTGRTQYF	TGTGCCAGCAGTTACACTGGAAGGACCCAGTACTTC
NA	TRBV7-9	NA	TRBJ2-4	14	CASSSPSAKNIQYF	TGTGCCAGCAGCTCGCCTTCAGCCAAAAACATTCAGTACTTC
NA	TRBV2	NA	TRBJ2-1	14	CASSEGRLRNEQFF	TGTGCCAGCAGTGAGGGTAGACTAAGGAATGAGCAGTTCTTC
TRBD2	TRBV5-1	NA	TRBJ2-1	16	CASSLELAGRYNEQFF	TGCGCCAGCAGCTTGGAACTAGCGGGGCGTTACAATGAGCAGTTCTTC
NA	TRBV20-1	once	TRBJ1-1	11	CSAREFTEAFF	TGCAGTGCTAGAGAATTCACTGAAGCTTTCTTT
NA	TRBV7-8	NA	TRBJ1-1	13	CASSFGTPFAAFF	TGTGCCAGCAGCTTCGGGACCCCCTTTGCGGCTTTCTTT
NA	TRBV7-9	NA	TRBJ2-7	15	CASSLASGSKDEQYF	TGTGCCAGCAGCTTAGCATCAGGGTCAAAGGACGAGCAGTACTTC
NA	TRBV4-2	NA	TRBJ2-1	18	CASSQERAGLPPGNEQFF	TGTGCCAGCAGCCAAGAGAGGGCGGGACTCCCCCCGGGGAATGAGCAGTTCTTC
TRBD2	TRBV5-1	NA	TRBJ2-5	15	CASSSGTSEEETQYF	TGCGCCAGCAGCTCCGGGACTAGCGAAGAAGAGACCCAGTACTTC
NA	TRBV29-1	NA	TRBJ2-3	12	CSVTGNTDTQYF	TGCAGCGTGACCGGGAACACAGATACGCAGTATTTT
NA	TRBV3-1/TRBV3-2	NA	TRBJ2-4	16	CASSPPVGQTKNIQYF	TGTGCCAGCAGCCCCCCAGTGGGGCAGACAAAAAACATTCAGTACTTC
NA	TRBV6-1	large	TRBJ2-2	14	CASSEERNTGELFF	TGTGCCAGCAGTGAAGAAAGGAACACCGGGGAGCTGTTTTTT
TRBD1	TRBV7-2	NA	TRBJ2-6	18	CASSSGTGSFAGANVLTF	TGTGCCAGCAGCTCCGGGACAGGGAGTTTTGCTGGGGCCAACGTCCTGACTTTC
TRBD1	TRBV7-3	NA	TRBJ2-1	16	CASSFTDRADLNEQFF	TGTGCCAGCAGCTTTACGGACAGGGCGGACCTCAATGAGCAGTTCTTC
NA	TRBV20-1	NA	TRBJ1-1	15	CSASFPRGLNTEAFF	TGCAGTGCTAGTTTTCCCAGGGGCCTGAACACTGAAGCTTTCTTT
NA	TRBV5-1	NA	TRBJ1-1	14	CASSLTGAGGEAFF	TGCGCCAGCAGCTTAACAGGCGCTGGAGGTGAAGCTTTCTTT
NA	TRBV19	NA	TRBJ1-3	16	CASSIPGHFSGNTIYF	TGTGCCAGTAGTATTCCAGGACACTTCTCTGGAAACACCATATATTTT
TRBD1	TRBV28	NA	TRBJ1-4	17	CASSTSGTGDFNEKLFF	TGTGCCAGCAGTACCTCCGGGACAGGGGATTTTAATGAAAAACTGTTTTTT
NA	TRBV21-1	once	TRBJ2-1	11	CASSRRTGWFF	TGTGCCAGCAGCCGAAGAACAGGGTGGTTCTTC
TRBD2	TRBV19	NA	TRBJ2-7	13	CASRKRGSNEQYF	TGTGCCAGTAGAAAGCGGGGAAGTAACGAGCAGTACTTC
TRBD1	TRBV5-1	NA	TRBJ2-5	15	CASSPGQGVTETQYF	TGCGCCAGCAGCCCCGGACAGGGGGTGACTGAGACCCAGTACTTC
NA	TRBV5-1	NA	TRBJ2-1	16	CASSLVLGVDYNEQFF	TGCGCCAGCAGCTTGGTCTTGGGGGTGGACTACAATGAGCAGTTCTTC
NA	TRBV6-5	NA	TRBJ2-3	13	CASRGFSTDTQYF	TGTGCCAGCAGGGGTTTCAGCACAGATACGCAGTATTTT
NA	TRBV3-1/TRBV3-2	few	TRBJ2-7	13	CASRRTGGPEQYF	TGTGCCAGCAGGCGCACGGGGGGCCCCGAGCAGTACTTC
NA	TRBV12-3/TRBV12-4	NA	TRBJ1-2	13	CASSFRISYGYTF	TGTGCCAGCAGTTTTCGGATCTCCTATGGCTACACCTTC
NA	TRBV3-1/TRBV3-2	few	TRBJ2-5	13	CASSQGAEETQYF	TGTGCCAGCAGCCAGGGCGCTGAAGAGACCCAGTACTTC
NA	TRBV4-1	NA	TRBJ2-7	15	CASSPSRGRHYEQYF	TGCGCCAGCAGCCCGTCCAGGGGCCGCCACTACGAGCAGTACTTC
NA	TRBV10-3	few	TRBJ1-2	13	CAISEQGNYGYTF	TGTGCCATCAGTGAGCAGGGCAACTATGGCTACACCTTC
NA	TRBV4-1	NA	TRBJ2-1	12	CASSQVYNEQFF	TGCGCCAGCAGCCAGGTTTACAATGAGCAGTTCTTC
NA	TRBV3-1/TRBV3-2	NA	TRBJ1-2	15	CASSHGGSYNYGYTF	TGTGCCAGCAGCCACGGGGGCAGTTATAACTATGGCTACACCTTC
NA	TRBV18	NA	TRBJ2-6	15	CASSPSGSGANVLTF	TGTGCCAGCTCACCATCGGGCTCTGGGGCCAACGTCCTGACTTTC
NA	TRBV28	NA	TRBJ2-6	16	CASSTPAGDGANVLTF	TGTGCCAGCAGTACTCCAGCAGGGGACGGGGCCAACGTCCTGACTTTC
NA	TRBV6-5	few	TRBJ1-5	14	CASRKGGRNQPQHF	TGTGCCAGCAGGAAGGGGGGTCGCAATCAGCCCCAGCATTTT
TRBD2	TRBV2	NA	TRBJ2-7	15	CASRRLAGGTYEQYF	TGTGCCAGCCGACGACTAGCGGGAGGAACCTACGAGCAGTACTTC
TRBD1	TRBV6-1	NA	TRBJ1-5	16	CASSEVGTGAYQPQHF	TGTGCCAGCAGTGAAGTCGGGACAGGAGCTTATCAGCCCCAGCATTTT
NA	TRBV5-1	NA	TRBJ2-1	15	CASRAALLASNEQFF	TGCGCCAGCAGGGCAGCTTTGTTAGCGAGCAATGAGCAGTTCTTC
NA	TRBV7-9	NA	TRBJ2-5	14	CASTLVGSAETQYF	TGTGCCAGCACGCTAGTCGGCAGCGCAGAGACCCAGTACTTC
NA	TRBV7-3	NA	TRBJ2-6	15	CASSRTASGANVLTF	TGTGCCAGCAGCCGGACAGCCTCTGGGGCCAACGTCCTGACTTTC
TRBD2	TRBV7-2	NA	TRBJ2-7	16	CASSLTSGRSSYEQYF	TGTGCCAGCAGCCTCACTAGCGGGAGAAGCTCCTACGAGCAGTACTTC